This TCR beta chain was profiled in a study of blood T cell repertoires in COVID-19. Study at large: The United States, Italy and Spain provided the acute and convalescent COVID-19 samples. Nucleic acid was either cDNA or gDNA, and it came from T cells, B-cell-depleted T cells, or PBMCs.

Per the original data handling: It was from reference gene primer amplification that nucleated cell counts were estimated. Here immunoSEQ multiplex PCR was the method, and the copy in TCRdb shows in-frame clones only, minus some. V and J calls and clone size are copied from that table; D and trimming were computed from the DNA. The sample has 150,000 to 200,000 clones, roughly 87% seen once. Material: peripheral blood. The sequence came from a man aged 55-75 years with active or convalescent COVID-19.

Here the CDR3 DNA reads TGTGCCAGTAGCCACGGGAGCTCTGGAAACACCATATATTTT. This encodes CASSHGSSGNTIYF. V gene TRBV19 combines with J gene TRBJ1-3; no reliable D call. The germline CDR1 and CDR2 sequences are LNHDA and SQIVND (reference sequence). The CDR3 length is 14 residues. Trimming cost V 6 bases and J 0 bases, with 9 bases left between them.